Described below is a single T cell receptor beta chain sequence and its context. Data came from immunoSEQ multiplex PCR; TCRdb stores just in-frame clones and leaves some out. The repertoire holds about 150,000 clones, with approximately 78% as singletons. This specimen comes from a study of blood T cell repertoires in COVID-19. Study-level background: Samples of COVID-19 (acute and convalescent) were obtained from the United States, Italy and Spain. Nucleic acid was either cDNA or gDNA, and it came from T cells, B-cell-depleted T cells, or PBMCs.

The germline gives CDR1 SGHRS, CDR2 YFSETQ. The CDR3 extends over 14 amino acids. V was trimmed by 5 bases and J by 0 bases, leaving 10 bases between them. V is TRBV5-1 and J is TRBJ2-3, with a tentative D call TRBD1 (6 bases). The clonotype comes from a man older than 75 with acute or convalescent COVID-19. The sequenced sample consisted of peripheral blood. CDR3 region: CASRPQGSTDTQYF. CDR3 nucleotides: TGCGCCAGCAGACCTCAGGGGAGCACAGATACGCAGTATTTT.